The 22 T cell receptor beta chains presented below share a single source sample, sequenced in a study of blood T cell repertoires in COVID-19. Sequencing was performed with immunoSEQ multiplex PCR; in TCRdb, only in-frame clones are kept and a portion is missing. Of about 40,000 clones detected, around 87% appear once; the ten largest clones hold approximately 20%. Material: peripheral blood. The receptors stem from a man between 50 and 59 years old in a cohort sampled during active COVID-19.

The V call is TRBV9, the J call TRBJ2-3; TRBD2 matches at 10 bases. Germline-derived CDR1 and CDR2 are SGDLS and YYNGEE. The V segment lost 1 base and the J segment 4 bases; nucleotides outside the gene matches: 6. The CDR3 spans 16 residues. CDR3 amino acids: CASSVKREGGSDTQYF. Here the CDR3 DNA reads TGTGCCAGCAGCGTAAAGCGGGAGGGCGGGTCAGATACGCAGTATTTT.

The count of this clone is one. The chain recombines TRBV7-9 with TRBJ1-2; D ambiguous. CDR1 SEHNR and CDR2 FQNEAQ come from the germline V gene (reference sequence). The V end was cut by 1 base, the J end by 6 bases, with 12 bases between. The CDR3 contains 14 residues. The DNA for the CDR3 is TGTGCCAGCAGCTTAGGGCTCCCGGCGGATGGCTACACCTTC. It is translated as CASSLGLPADGYTF.

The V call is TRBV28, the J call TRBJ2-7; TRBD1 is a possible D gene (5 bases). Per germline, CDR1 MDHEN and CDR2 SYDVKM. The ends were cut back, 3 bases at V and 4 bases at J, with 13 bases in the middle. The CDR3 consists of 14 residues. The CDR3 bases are TGTGCCAGCAGTTTTTCACAGGTTCGTTACGAGCAGTACTTC. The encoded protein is CASSFSQVRYEQYF.

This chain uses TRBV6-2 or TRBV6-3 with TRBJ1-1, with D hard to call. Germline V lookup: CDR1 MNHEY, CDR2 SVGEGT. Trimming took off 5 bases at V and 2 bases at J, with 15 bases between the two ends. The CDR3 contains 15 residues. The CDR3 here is CASSPLVEFNTEAFF. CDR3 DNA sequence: TGTGCCAGCAGTCCCCTGGTAGAATTCAACACTGAAGCTTTCTTT.

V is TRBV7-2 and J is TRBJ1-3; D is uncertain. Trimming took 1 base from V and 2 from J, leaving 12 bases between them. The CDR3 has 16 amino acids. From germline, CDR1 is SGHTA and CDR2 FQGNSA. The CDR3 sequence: CASSLVSDFPGNTIYF. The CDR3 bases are TGTGCCAGCAGCTTAGTGTCGGACTTCCCTGGAAACACCATATATTTT.

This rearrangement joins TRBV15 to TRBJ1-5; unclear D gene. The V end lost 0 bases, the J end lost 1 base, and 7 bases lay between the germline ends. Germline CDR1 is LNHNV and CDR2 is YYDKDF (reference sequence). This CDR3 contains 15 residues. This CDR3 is CATSRERVSNQPQHF. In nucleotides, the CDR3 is TGTGCCACCAGCAGAGAACGGGTGAGCAATCAGCCCCAGCATTTT.

The CDR3 region is CASSLPGTSGTGRTDTQYF. CDR3 in DNA: TGTGCCAGCAGCTTACCGGGGACTAGCGGAACCGGGAGGACAGATACGCAGTATTTT. The J gene is TRBJ2-3, the V gene TRBV7-8; 11 positions match TRBD2. Trimming cost V 2 bases and J 3 bases; bases outside gene matches: 13. CDR1 SGHVS and CDR2 FQNEAQ come from the germline V gene. The CDR3 runs 19 residues.

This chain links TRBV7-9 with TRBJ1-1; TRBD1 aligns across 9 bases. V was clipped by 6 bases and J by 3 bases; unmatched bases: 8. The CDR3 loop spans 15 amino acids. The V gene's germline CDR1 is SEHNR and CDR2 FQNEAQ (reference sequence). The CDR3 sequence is CASSRPRQGDTEAFF. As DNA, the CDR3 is TGTGCCAGCAGTCGACCTAGACAGGGGGACACTGAAGCTTTCTTT.

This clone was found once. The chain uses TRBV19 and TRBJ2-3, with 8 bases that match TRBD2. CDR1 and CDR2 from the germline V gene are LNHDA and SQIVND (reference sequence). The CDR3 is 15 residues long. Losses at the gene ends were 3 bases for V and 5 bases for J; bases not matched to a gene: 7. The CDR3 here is CASSMEAGVLDTQYF. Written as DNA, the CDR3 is TGTGCCAGTAGTATGGAAGCGGGGGTTCTAGATACGCAGTATTTT.

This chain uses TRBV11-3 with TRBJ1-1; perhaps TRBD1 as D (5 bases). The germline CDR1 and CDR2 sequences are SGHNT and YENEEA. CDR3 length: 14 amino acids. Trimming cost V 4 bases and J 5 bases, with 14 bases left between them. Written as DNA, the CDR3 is TGTGCCAGCAGCTACAGTCAGGGAGGGACTGAAGCTTTCTTT. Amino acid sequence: CASSYSQGGTEAFF. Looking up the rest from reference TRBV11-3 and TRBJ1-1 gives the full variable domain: EAGVVQSPRYKIIEKKQPVAFWCNPISGHNTLYWYLQNLGQGPELLIRYENEEAVDDSQLPKDRFSAERLKGVDSTLKIQPAELGDSAVYLCASSYSQGGTEAFFGQGTRLTVV.

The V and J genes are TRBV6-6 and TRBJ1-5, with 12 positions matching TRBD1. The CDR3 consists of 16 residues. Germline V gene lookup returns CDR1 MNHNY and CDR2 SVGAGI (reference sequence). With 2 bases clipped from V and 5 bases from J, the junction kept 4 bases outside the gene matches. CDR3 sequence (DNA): TGTGCCAGCAGTTACCCAGGGACAGGGGGCGATCAGCCCCAGCATTTT. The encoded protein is CASSYPGTGGDQPQHF.

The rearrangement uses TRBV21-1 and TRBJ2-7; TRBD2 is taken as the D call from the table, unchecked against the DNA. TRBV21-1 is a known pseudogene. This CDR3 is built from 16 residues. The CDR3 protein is CASSKDSGGGSYEQYF. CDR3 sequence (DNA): TGTGCCAGCAGCAAAGATAGCGGGGGGGGTTCCTACGAGCAGTACTTC.

CDR3 bases: TGTGCCAGCAGCCAGATCGGGGACAATGAGCAGTTCTTC. It encodes CASSQIGDNEQFF. The chain couples TRBV4-2 to TRBJ2-1; maybe TRBD2 (5 bases). The V end was cut by 3 bases, the J end by 5 bases, with 8 bases between. Looked up from germline, CDR1 is LGHNA and CDR2 is YNFKEQ. The CDR3 has 13 amino acids.

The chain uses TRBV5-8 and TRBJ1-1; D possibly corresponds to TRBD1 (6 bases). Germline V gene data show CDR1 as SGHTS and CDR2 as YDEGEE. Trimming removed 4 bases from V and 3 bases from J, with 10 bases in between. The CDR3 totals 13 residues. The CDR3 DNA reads TGTGCCAGCAGCCCGGCAGGGGACACTGAAGCTTTCTTT. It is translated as CASSPAGDTEAFF. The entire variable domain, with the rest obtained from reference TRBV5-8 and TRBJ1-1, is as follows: EAGVTQSPTHLIKTRGQQATLRCSPISGHTSVYWYQQALGLGLQFLLWYDEGEERNRGNFPPRFSGRQFPNYSSELNVNALELEDSALYLCASSPAGDTEAFFGQGTRLTVV.

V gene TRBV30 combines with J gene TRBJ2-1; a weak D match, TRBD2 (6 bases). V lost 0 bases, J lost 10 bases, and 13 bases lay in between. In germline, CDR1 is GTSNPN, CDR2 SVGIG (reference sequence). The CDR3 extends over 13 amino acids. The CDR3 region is CAWSVGTWGEQFF. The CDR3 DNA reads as TGTGCCTGGAGTGTTGGGACTTGGGGCGAGCAGTTCTTC.

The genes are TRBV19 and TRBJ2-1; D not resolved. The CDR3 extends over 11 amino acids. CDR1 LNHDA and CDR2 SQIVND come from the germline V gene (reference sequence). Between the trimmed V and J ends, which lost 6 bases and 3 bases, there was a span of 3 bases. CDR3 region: CASSNYNEQFF. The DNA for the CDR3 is TGTGCCAGTAGCAACTACAATGAGCAGTTCTTC.

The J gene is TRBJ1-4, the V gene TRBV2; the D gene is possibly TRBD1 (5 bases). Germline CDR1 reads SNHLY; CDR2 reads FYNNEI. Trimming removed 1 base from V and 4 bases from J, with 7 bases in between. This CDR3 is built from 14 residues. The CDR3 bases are TGTGCCAGCAGTGAAGGACAGAATAATGAAAAACTGTTTTTT. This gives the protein CASSEGQNNEKLFF.

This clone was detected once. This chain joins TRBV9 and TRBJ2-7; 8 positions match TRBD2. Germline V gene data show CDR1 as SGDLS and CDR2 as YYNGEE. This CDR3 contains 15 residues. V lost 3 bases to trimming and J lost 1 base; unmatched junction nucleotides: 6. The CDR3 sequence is CASSDQREISYEQYV. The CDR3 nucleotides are TGTGCCAGCAGCGACCAGCGGGAGATTTCCTACGAGCAGTACGTC.

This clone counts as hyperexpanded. Written as DNA, the CDR3 is TGTGCCAGCAGTTACGTAGCCCAAAATCAGCCCCAGCATTTT. Its protein product is CASSYVAQNQPQHF. The V and J genes are TRBV6-6 and TRBJ1-5; no firm D call. The germline V gene has CDR1 MNHNY and CDR2 SVGAGI (reference sequence). The ends were cut back, 2 bases at V and 4 bases at J, with 9 bases in the middle. The CDR3 extends over 14 amino acids.

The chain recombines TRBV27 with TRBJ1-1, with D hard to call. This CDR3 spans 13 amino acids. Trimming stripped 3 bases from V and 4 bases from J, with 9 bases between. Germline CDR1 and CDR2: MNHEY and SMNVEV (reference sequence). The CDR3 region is CASSFYHGTEAFF. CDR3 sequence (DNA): TGTGCCAGCAGTTTCTATCATGGCACTGAAGCTTTCTTT.

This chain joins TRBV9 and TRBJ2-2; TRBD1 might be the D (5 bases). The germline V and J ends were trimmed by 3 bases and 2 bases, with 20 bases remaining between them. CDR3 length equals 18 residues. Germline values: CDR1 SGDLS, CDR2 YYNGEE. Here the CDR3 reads CASSGWGPRDSNTGELFF. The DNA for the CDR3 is TGTGCCAGCAGCGGATGGGGCCCCCGCGACAGCAACACCGGGGAGCTGTTTTTT.

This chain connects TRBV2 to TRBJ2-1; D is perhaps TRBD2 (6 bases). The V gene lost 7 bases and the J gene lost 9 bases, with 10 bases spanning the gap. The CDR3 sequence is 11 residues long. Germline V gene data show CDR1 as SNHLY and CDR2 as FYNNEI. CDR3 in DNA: TGTGCCAGCACCCTGGGGGGTGAGCAGTTCTTC. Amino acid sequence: CASTLGGEQFF.